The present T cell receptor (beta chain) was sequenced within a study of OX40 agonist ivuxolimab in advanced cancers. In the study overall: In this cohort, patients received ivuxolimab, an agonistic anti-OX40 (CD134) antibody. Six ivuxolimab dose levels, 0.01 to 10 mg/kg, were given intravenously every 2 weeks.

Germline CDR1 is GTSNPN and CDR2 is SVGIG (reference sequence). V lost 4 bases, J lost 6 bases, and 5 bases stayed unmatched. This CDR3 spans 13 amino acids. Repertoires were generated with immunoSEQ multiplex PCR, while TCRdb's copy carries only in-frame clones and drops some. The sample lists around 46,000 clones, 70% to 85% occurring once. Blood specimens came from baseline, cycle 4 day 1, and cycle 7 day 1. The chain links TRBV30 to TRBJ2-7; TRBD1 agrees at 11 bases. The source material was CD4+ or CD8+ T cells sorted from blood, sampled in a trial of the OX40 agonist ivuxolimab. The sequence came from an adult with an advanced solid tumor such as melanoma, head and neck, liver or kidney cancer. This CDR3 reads CAWTRDRGAEQYF. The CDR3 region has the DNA TGTGCCTGGACCCGGGACAGGGGGGCCGAGCAGTACTTC.